Detailed here is one TCR beta chain. The record originates from a study of blood T cell repertoires in COVID-19. V lost 0 bases to trimming and J lost 8 bases, with 16 bases between them. There are 15 residues in the CDR3. The V gene's germline CDR1 is MNHEY and CDR2 SVGAGI. The method was immunoSEQ multiplex PCR; TCRdb's version includes in-frame clones alone and lacks a portion of them. The table includes under 150,000 clones, less than 90% detected once. The chain is built from TRBV6-5 and TRBJ1-1; weak D call: TRBD1 (5 bases). The sequenced material came from PBMCs or T cells enriched from blood (not recorded which). The sequence came from a woman aged 45-65 years who had recovered from COVID-19. CDR3 amino acids: CASSYSTGTFIEAFF. The CDR3 DNA reads TGTGCCAGCAGTTACTCGACTGGGACTTTCATCGAAGCTTTCTTT.